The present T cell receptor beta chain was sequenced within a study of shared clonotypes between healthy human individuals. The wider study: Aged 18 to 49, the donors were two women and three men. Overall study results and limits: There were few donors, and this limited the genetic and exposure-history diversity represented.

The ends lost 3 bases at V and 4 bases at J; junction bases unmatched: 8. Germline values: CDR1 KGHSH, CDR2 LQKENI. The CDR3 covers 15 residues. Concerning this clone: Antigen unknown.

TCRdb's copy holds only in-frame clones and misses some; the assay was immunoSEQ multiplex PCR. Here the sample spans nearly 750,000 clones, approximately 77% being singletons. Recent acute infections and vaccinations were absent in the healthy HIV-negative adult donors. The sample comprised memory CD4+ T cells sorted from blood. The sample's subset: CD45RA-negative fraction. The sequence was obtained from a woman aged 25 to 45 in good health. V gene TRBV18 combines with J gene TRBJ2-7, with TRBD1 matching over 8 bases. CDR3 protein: CASSPEGRGRYEQYF. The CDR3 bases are TGTGCCAGCTCACCCGAAGGCAGGGGGCGGTACGAGCAGTACTTC.